This T cell receptor (beta chain) appears in the sequencing data of a study of T cells expressing NK-cell markers. In the study overall: Sequencing covered eight donors, seven HCMV-seropositive and one seronegative.

The CDR3 is made up of 14 amino acids. A remark on this clonotype: The antigen is not known.

From the 5' RACE reads, TCRdb lists one entry per CDR3 protein and no DNA. Across hundreds of thousands of distinct CDR3 sequences, the top ten clones capture around 4.2% of the sample. Study conclusions and caveats: Expanded NKG2C+ T cell clones were not confirmed as HCMV-specific. One observes that, in a handful of donors, these clonotypes were also the leading ones within the CD3+CD56-NKG2C+ fraction. Top CD8+ clonotypes included the dominant CD3+CD56+NKG2C+ clonotypes in roughly six donors.

The sequencing input was blood T cells: a sorted CD56 or NKG2C T cell subset, CD4+ or CD8+ T cells, or bulk PBMC T cells (not recorded which). The J gene is TRBJ1-5, the V gene TRBV12-3 or TRBV12-4; TCRdb's assignment of TRBD1 cannot be checked, as there is no DNA. The clonotype was recovered from a woman between 18 and 70 years old in good health. The CDR3: CASTPPGTGQPQHF.